This T cell receptor beta chain was recorded in a study of cytomegalovirus exposure and HLA in healthy donors. General study points: A later analysis linked a missense variant in DCLRE1C to the trimming of TCR beta V and J genes.

Vbeta (60) and Jbeta (13) primers were used in the PCR. TCRdb's copy holds only in-frame clones and misses some; the assay was immunoSEQ multiplex PCR. The sample holds about 210,000 clones, 80% to 90% seen once. V gave up 3 bases and J gave up 6 bases, with 9 bases separating them. The CDR3 is 14 residues long. Germline CDR1 reads LNHDA; CDR2 reads SQIVND (reference sequence). Worth noting for this clone: Its antigen is as yet unknown.

Unrecorded immune exposure was likely among donors, who were nominally healthy when sampled. The V gene is TRBV19, the J gene TRBJ1-6; maybe TRBD1 (5 bases). Sequencing was done on a sample of PBMCs. This sequence was found in a young man in good health and CMV-seronegative. The CDR3 loop reads CASSIATVNSPLHF. CDR3 DNA sequence: TGTGCCAGTAGTATCGCGACAGTTAATTCACCCCTCCACTTT.